Listed here are 6 T cell receptor beta chains from one sample, sequenced in a study of T cells in tumors after PD-1 blockade. Profiled with immunoSEQ multiplex PCR; TCRdb holds only in-frame clones, not every one. This table has tens of thousands of clones, approximately 80% appearing once. The specimen was PBMCs, collected before anti-PD-1 therapy. The origin of the receptors is a human donor with advanced basal cell or squamous cell carcinoma (not recorded which).

This rearrangement joins TRBV14 to TRBJ2-6, with D tentatively TRBD2 (5 bases). Germline CDR1 and CDR2: SGHDN and FVKESK. This CDR3 is built from 20 residues. V lost 0 bases to trimming and J lost 5 bases, with 23 bases between them. CDR3 nucleotide sequence: TGTGCCAGCAGCCAAGATGTCGGGAACGGTAAAGCTTGGTGGGCCAACGTCCTGACTTTC. This gives the protein CASSQDVGNGKAWWANVLTF.

The rearrangement uses TRBV5-1 and TRBJ2-7; 7 bases are a match to TRBD1. The CDR3 length is 15 residues. The V gene's germline CDR1 is SGHRS and CDR2 YFSETQ. The ends lost 0 bases at V and 2 bases at J; junction bases unmatched: 5. The CDR3 region has the DNA TGCGCCAGCAGCTTGGGATTGCAGGGGGCCTACGAGCAGTACTTC. Translated, it gives CASSLGLQGAYEQYF.

The chain uses TRBV25-1 and TRBJ1-1, with D possibly TRBD1 on 6 matching bases. CDR1 MGHDK and CDR2 SYGVNS come from the germline V gene. Trimming removed 6 bases at V and 1 base at J, with 15 bases between. The CDR3 consists of 15 residues. CDR3 loop: CASSFGQHRNTEAFF. DNA for the CDR3: TGTGCCAGCAGCTTCGGACAGCATCGGAACACTGAAGCTTTCTTT.

In its sample, this clone was seen once. This chain links TRBV9 with TRBJ2-3, with D unclear. The CDR3 length is 15 residues. The V and J ends lost 0 bases and 5 bases respectively, with 13 bases between them. Germline CDR1 is SGDLS and CDR2 is YYNGEE. The DNA for the CDR3 is TGTGCCAGCAGCGTAGATGACCCGAGGAAAGATACGCAGTATTTT. It specifies CASSVDDPRKDTQYF.

J is TRBJ2-7 and V is TRBV6-5, with 7 bases identical to TRBD1. The CDR3 runs to 15 residues. Trimming removed 6 bases from V and 3 bases from J; junction bases left unmatched: 11. The germline V gene has CDR1 MNHEY and CDR2 SVGAGI. CDR3: CASRGDSRRFYEQYF. The DNA for the CDR3 is TGTGCCAGCAGGGGGGACAGTCGGAGGTTCTACGAGCAGTACTTC.

As DNA, the CDR3 is TGTGCCAGCGGGACAGGGTATAACACTGAAGCTTTCTTT. Amino acid sequence: CASGTGYNTEAFF. The chain combines TRBV3-1 (or the pseudogene TRBV3-2) with TRBJ1-1; 9 positions match TRBD1. The ends lost 8 bases at V and 2 bases at J; junction bases unmatched: 3. The CDR3 length is 13 residues. Germline CDR1 is LGHDT and CDR2 is YNNKEL (reference sequence).